What follows are 12 T cell receptor beta chains derived from one specimen sequenced in a study of T cell repertoires in cytomegalovirus infection. No antigen is known for these receptors. TCRdb reprocessed the reads with MiXCR, giving one entry per CDR3 protein. The sample carries about 890,000 distinct CDR3 sequences, 31% recorded once. Source: cultured CD8+ T cells from PBMCs, taken from culture after CMV antigen stimulation. The receptors here all came from a human donor in good health (CMV status not recorded). Some clones in this sample may be carry-over from other donors' samples.

The chain links TRBV5-8 to TRBJ1-1; D remains unclear. Trimming cost V 3 bases and J 4 bases, with 13 bases left between them. The CDR3 length is 14 residues. Germline V lookup: CDR1 SGHTS, CDR2 YDEGEE. This CDR3 reads CASSSEGFGTEAFF. Written as DNA, the CDR3 is TGTGCCAGCAGCTCGGAAGGGTTCGGCACTGAAGCTTTCTTT.

The V and J genes are TRBV19 and TRBJ1-2, with D maybe TRBD1 (5 bases). The CDR3 spans 17 residues. In germline, CDR1 is LNHDA, CDR2 SQIVND (reference sequence). V dropped 3 bases and J dropped 4 bases, with 21 bases sitting between them. CDR3 protein: CASSIVIRQSRGYGYTF. CDR3 bases: TGTGCCAGTAGTATCGTAATTCGGCAGTCGAGGGGCTATGGCTACACCTTC.

This clonotype has a handful of counts. The rearrangement uses TRBV12-3 or TRBV12-4 and TRBJ2-2; 10 nucleotides agree with TRBD1. V lost 5 bases, J lost 3 bases, and 3 bases stayed unmatched. The CDR3 runs 15 residues. The CDR3 here is CASSGGQGYTGELFF. The CDR3 region has the DNA TGTGCCAGCAGTGGGGGACAGGGGTACACCGGGGAGCTGTTTTTT.

This clonotype was observed a few times. The CDR3 reads CASSLTGLAGPYNEQFF. The DNA of the CDR3 is TGTGCCAGCAGCTTAACGGGTCTAGCGGGGCCCTACAATGAGCAGTTCTTC. The chain couples TRBV7-3 to TRBJ2-1, with TRBD2 matching 9 bases. The CDR3 is made up of 17 amino acids. Germline V gene data show CDR1 as SGHTA and CDR2 as FQGTGA. V was pared by 0 bases and J by 2 bases, with 5 bases of the junction left unmatched.

The V and J genes are TRBV6-5 and TRBJ2-2, with D unclear. The CDR3 consists of 18 residues. The germline V and J ends were trimmed by 6 bases and 6 bases, with 26 bases remaining between them. CDR1 and CDR2 from the germline V gene are MNHEY and SVGAGI. In DNA form, the CDR3 reads TGTGCCAGCAGCTTACATGGACGGACCATAGTGGGCCCCGGGGAGCTGTTTTTT. Residues: CASSLHGRTIVGPGELFF.

The chain links TRBV6-2 or TRBV6-3 to TRBJ2-1, with TRBD2 identical over 7 bases. The germline V gene encodes CDR1 MNHEY and CDR2 SVGEGT. Losses at the gene ends were 4 bases for V and 10 bases for J; bases not matched to a gene: 7. There are 13 residues in the CDR3. The CDR3 DNA follows: TGTGCCAGCAGTTCGGCGGGGGTCCCCGAGCAGTTCTTC. Translation gives CASSSAGVPEQFF.

The sample holds many counts of this clonotype. The chain joins TRBV12-3 or TRBV12-4 to TRBJ2-2; D perhaps matches TRBD2 (5 bases). The length of the CDR3 is 12 residues. Trimming removed 4 bases at V and 7 bases at J, with 7 bases between. The CDR3 here is CASSSGNGELFF. The CDR3 bases are TGTGCCAGCAGTTCGGGGAACGGGGAGCTGTTTTTT.

This clonotype was seen many times. This rearrangement joins TRBV11-2 to TRBJ2-2, with 7 bases aligning to TRBD1. Trimming removed 2 bases from V and 0 bases from J; junction bases left unmatched: 12. Germline CDR1 and CDR2: SGHAT and FQNNGV. The CDR3 consists of 19 residues. This chain's CDR3 is CASSLWLGDRYSNTGELFF. CDR3 DNA: TGTGCCAGCAGCTTATGGCTAGGGGACAGATACTCGAACACCGGGGAGCTGTTTTTT.

The rearrangement uses TRBV29-1 and TRBJ1-1, with D tentatively TRBD1 (5 bases). Germline loops: CDR1 SQVTM, CDR2 ANQGSEA. The CDR3 has 15 residues. V lost 0 bases, J lost 0 bases, and 11 bases lay in between. The CDR3 region has the DNA TGCAGCGTTGAAGATAGGGGCAATATGAACACTGAAGCTTTCTTT. It codes for CSVEDRGNMNTEAFF.

V is TRBV15 and J is TRBJ2-7; 9 nucleotides align to TRBD1. Germline V gene sequence: CDR1 LNHNV, CDR2 YYDKDF (reference sequence). V lost 6 bases to trimming and J lost 3 bases; unmatched junction nucleotides: 9. The CDR3 length is 15 residues. The CDR3 spells CATSLTRTGVYEQYF. Here the CDR3 DNA reads TGTGCCACCAGTCTTACCCGGACAGGGGTCTACGAGCAGTACTTC.

The chain is built from TRBV6-1 and TRBJ2-1; D is perhaps TRBD1 (6 bases). Per the germline V gene, CDR1 is MNHNS and CDR2 is SASEGT. The V end lost 5 bases, the J end lost 8 bases, and 16 bases lay between the germline ends. The length of the CDR3 is 14 residues. CDR3 amino acids: CASSPTGQLHEQFF. CDR3 DNA sequence: TGTGCCAGCAGTCCTACTGGACAGTTGCATGAGCAGTTCTTC.

The rearrangement uses TRBV27 and TRBJ2-2, with TRBD2 matching over 8 bases. Germline V CDR1 and CDR2: MNHEY, SMNVEV (reference sequence). The V and J ends lost 4 bases and 4 bases, in that order; junction bases with no gene match: 5. The CDR3 runs 15 residues. CDR3 DNA: TGTGCCAGCAGTTACGCGGGGGGTTTCACCGGGGAGCTGTTTTTT. This translates into CASSYAGGFTGELFF.